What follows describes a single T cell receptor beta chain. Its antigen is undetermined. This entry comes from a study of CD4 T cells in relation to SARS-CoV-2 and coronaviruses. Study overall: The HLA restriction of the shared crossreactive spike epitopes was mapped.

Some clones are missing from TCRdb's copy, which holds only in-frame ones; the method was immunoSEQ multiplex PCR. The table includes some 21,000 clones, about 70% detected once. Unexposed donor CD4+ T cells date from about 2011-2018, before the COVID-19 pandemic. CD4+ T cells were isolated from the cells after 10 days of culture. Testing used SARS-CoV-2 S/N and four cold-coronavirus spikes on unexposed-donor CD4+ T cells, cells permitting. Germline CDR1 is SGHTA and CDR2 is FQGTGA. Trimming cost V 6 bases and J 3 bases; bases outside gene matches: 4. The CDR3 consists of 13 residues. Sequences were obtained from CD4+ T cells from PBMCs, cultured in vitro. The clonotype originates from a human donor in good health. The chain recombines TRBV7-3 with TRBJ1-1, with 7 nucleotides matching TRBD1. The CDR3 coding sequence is TGTGCCAGCAGTCCTACAGGGGACACTGAAGCTTTCTTT. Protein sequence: CASSPTGDTEAFF.